These T cell receptor beta chains were read from a single sample in a study of blood T cell repertoires in COVID-19. Method: immunoSEQ multiplex PCR; TCRdb's copy keeps in-frame clones and lacks some. Of fewer than 120,000 clones in the sample, 70% to 80% were seen once. Sequencing used peripheral blood. These receptors all come from a woman aged 55 to 70 with acute or convalescent COVID-19. Both conserved end residues are part of each CDR3. A D gene is named only where the DNA matches it firmly. Only some rows state a clone size, as once, few, many or a class for expanded clones.

D gene: TRBD1
J gene: TRBJ1-2
clone size: NA
V gene: TRBV27
CDR3 protein: CASSTIRQGENYGYTF
CDR3 DNA: TGTGCCAGCAGTACCATACGACAGGGGGAGAACTATGGCTACACCTTC

D gene: NA
J gene: TRBJ2-1
clone size: NA
V gene: TRBV10-2
CDR3 protein: CASSGGLPYNEQFF
CDR3 DNA: TGCGCCAGCAGTGGAGGGCTGCCCTACAATGAGCAGTTCTTC

D gene: NA
J gene: TRBJ1-1
clone size: NA
V gene: TRBV3-1/TRBV3-2
CDR3 protein: CASSQDRGWGTEAFF
CDR3 DNA: TGTGCCAGCAGCCAAGACAGGGGTTGGGGCACTGAAGCTTTCTTT

D gene: NA
J gene: TRBJ1-2
clone size: NA
V gene: TRBV3-1/TRBV3-2
CDR3 protein: CASSQASYGYTF
CDR3 DNA: TGTGCCAGCAGCCAAGCGAGTTATGGCTACACCTTC

D gene: NA
J gene: TRBJ1-4
clone size: NA
V gene: TRBV21-1
CDR3 protein: CASSPLTGIIGEKLFF
CDR3 DNA: TGTGCCAGCAGCCCCCTGACAGGGATCATAGGTGAAAAACTGTTTTTT

D gene: TRBD1
J gene: TRBJ2-7
clone size: once
V gene: TRBV10-3
CDR3 protein: CAISEPGTATYEQYF
CDR3 DNA: TGTGCCATCAGTGAGCCCGGGACAGCGACCTACGAGCAGTACTTC

D gene: TRBD1
J gene: TRBJ2-7
clone size: NA
V gene: TRBV6-2/TRBV6-3
CDR3 protein: CASSYSTGGLGEQYF
CDR3 DNA: TGTGCCAGCAGTTACTCTACAGGGGGATTAGGCGAGCAGTACTTC

D gene: TRBD2
J gene: TRBJ2-3
clone size: NA
V gene: TRBV4-3
CDR3 protein: CASSQDPSGGIDTQYF
CDR3 DNA: TGCGCCAGCAGCCAAGACCCTAGCGGGGGCATAGATACGCAGTATTTT

D gene: TRBD2
J gene: TRBJ2-5
clone size: NA
V gene: TRBV7-9
CDR3 protein: CASSDKTSNSETQYF
CDR3 DNA: TGTGCCAGCAGCGACAAGACTAGCAACTCAGAGACCCAGTACTTC

D gene: TRBD1
J gene: TRBJ1-2
clone size: NA
V gene: TRBV7-2
CDR3 protein: CASSPQGGGYTF
CDR3 DNA: TGTGCCAGCAGCCCTCAGGGGGGCGGCTACACCTTC

D gene: NA
J gene: TRBJ2-3
clone size: NA
V gene: TRBV25-1
CDR3 protein: CASSVQQSGDTQYF
CDR3 DNA: TGTGCCAGCAGTGTCCAGCAGTCAGGGGATACGCAGTATTTT

D gene: NA
J gene: TRBJ1-2
clone size: NA
V gene: TRBV18
CDR3 protein: CASSPSQVNYGYTF
CDR3 DNA: TGTGCCAGCTCACCATCTCAGGTCAACTATGGCTACACCTTC

D gene: NA
J gene: TRBJ2-1
clone size: NA
V gene: TRBV24-1
CDR3 protein: CATSGWQGKKFSNEQFF
CDR3 DNA: TGTGCCACCAGTGGTTGGCAGGGGAAGAAGTTTAGCAATGAGCAGTTCTTC

D gene: TRBD2
J gene: TRBJ2-5
clone size: few
V gene: TRBV5-1
CDR3 protein: CASSAGTSGGLQETQYF
CDR3 DNA: TGCGCCAGCAGCGCAGGGACTAGCGGGGGCCTACAAGAGACCCAGTACTTC

D gene: NA
J gene: TRBJ1-2
clone size: NA
V gene: TRBV2
CDR3 protein: CASSEAWRQGYTF
CDR3 DNA: TGTGCCAGCAGTGAAGCGTGGCGGCAAGGCTACACCTTC

D gene: TRBD2
J gene: TRBJ2-2
clone size: few
V gene: TRBV5-1
CDR3 protein: CASSRTSGASGELFF
CDR3 DNA: TGCGCCAGCAGCCGGACTAGCGGGGCCAGCGGGGAGCTGTTTTTT

D gene: NA
J gene: TRBJ1-6
clone size: NA
V gene: TRBV30
CDR3 protein: CAWSVLNLVGNSPLHF
CDR3 DNA: TGTGCCTGGAGTGTACTAAATCTGGTCGGCAATTCACCCCTCCACTTT

D gene: TRBD1
J gene: TRBJ1-6
clone size: NA
V gene: TRBV18
CDR3 protein: CASSPSGTGGNNSPLHF
CDR3 DNA: TGTGCCAGCTCACCAAGTGGGACAGGGGGGAATAATTCACCCCTCCACTTT

D gene: TRBD1
J gene: TRBJ2-7
clone size: NA
V gene: TRBV10-3
CDR3 protein: CAITRGQGSEQYF
CDR3 DNA: TGTGCCATCACGAGGGGACAGGGTAGCGAGCAGTACTTC

D gene: NA
J gene: TRBJ2-1
clone size: NA
V gene: TRBV12-3/TRBV12-4
CDR3 protein: CASGNRAFEQFF
CDR3 DNA: TGTGCCAGCGGGAACAGGGCCTTTGAGCAGTTCTTC

D gene: NA
J gene: TRBJ2-5
clone size: NA
V gene: TRBV7-8
CDR3 protein: CASSLGAVETQYF
CDR3 DNA: TGTGCCAGCAGCTTGGGGGCCGTGGAGACCCAGTACTTC

D gene: NA
J gene: TRBJ1-5
clone size: few
V gene: TRBV4-2
CDR3 protein: CASSQERGQLNQPQHF
CDR3 DNA: TGTGCCAGCAGCCAAGAAAGAGGACAGCTCAATCAGCCCCAGCATTTT

D gene: TRBD1
J gene: TRBJ2-5
clone size: NA
V gene: TRBV29-1
CDR3 protein: CSVEDPGQFQETQYF
CDR3 DNA: TGCAGCGTTGAAGACCCGGGACAGTTCCAAGAGACCCAGTACTTC

D gene: TRBD1
J gene: TRBJ2-7
clone size: NA
V gene: TRBV19
CDR3 protein: CASKADRGLEQYF
CDR3 DNA: TGTGCCAGTAAGGCCGACAGGGGCCTCGAGCAGTACTTC

D gene: TRBD2
J gene: TRBJ2-1
clone size: few
V gene: TRBV7-2
CDR3 protein: CASVLAGGGKSYNEQFF
CDR3 DNA: TGTGCCAGTGTACTAGCGGGGGGTGGAAAGAGCTACAATGAGCAGTTCTTC

D gene: TRBD2
J gene: TRBJ2-7
clone size: NA
V gene: TRBV7-3
CDR3 protein: CASSLGTSGSEQYF
CDR3 DNA: TGTGCCAGCAGCTTAGGGACTAGCGGGTCCGAGCAGTACTTC

D gene: TRBD2
J gene: TRBJ2-3
clone size: NA
V gene: TRBV20-1
CDR3 protein: CSASGTTSGLTDTQYF
CDR3 DNA: TGCAGTGCTAGTGGAACGACTAGCGGGTTAACAGATACGCAGTATTTT

D gene: NA
J gene: TRBJ2-7
clone size: many
V gene: TRBV10-3
CDR3 protein: CAISEAGNEQYF
CDR3 DNA: TGTGCCATCAGTGAGGCAGGGAACGAGCAGTACTTC

D gene: NA
J gene: TRBJ2-3
clone size: NA
V gene: TRBV7-9
CDR3 protein: CASSLDFGSGSPTDTQYF
CDR3 DNA: TGTGCCAGCAGCTTAGACTTTGGGTCGGGATCTCCCACAGATACGCAGTATTTT

D gene: TRBD1
J gene: TRBJ1-2
clone size: NA
V gene: TRBV30
CDR3 protein: CAWSGGTGNGYTF
CDR3 DNA: TGTGCCTGGAGCGGCGGGACAGGGAATGGCTACACCTTC

D gene: NA
J gene: TRBJ1-1
clone size: NA
V gene: TRBV12-3/TRBV12-4
CDR3 protein: CASSLTWYGAFF
CDR3 DNA: TGTGCCAGCAGTTTAACATGGTATGGCGCTTTCTTT

D gene: TRBD2
J gene: TRBJ2-5
clone size: NA
V gene: TRBV2
CDR3 protein: CASSFSGGAHETQYF
CDR3 DNA: TGTGCCAGCAGTTTTAGCGGGGGGGCACACGAGACCCAGTACTTC

D gene: NA
J gene: TRBJ2-5
clone size: few
V gene: TRBV6-5
CDR3 protein: CASLMEALGETQYF
CDR3 DNA: TGTGCCAGCCTCATGGAGGCCCTGGGGGAGACCCAGTACTTC

D gene: TRBD1
J gene: TRBJ1-1
clone size: NA
V gene: TRBV29-1
CDR3 protein: CSVDRGQGEAFF
CDR3 DNA: TGCAGCGTTGACCGGGGACAGGGAGAAGCTTTCTTT

D gene: TRBD1
J gene: TRBJ2-3
clone size: once
V gene: TRBV5-1
CDR3 protein: CASSPGRDRVTDTQYF
CDR3 DNA: TGCGCCAGCAGCCCTGGGCGGGACAGGGTGACAGATACGCAGTATTTT

D gene: NA
J gene: TRBJ1-2
clone size: NA
V gene: TRBV6-1
CDR3 protein: CASSERDTGGYTF
CDR3 DNA: TGTGCCAGCAGTGAACGGGACACCGGCGGCTACACCTTC

D gene: TRBD2
J gene: TRBJ2-5
clone size: many
V gene: TRBV28
CDR3 protein: CASSNYGGQETQYF
CDR3 DNA: TGTGCCAGCAGTAACTACGGGGGGCAAGAGACCCAGTACTTC

D gene: TRBD1
J gene: TRBJ1-2
clone size: NA
V gene: TRBV28
CDR3 protein: CASSLTGGSPNYGYTF
CDR3 DNA: TGTGCCAGCAGTTTGACAGGGGGCTCTCCTAACTATGGCTACACCTTC

D gene: TRBD1
J gene: TRBJ1-6
clone size: few
V gene: TRBV2
CDR3 protein: CASSAWGQRNSPLHF
CDR3 DNA: TGTGCCAGCAGTGCCTGGGGACAGAGGAATTCACCCCTCCACTTT

D gene: NA
J gene: TRBJ2-1
clone size: NA
V gene: TRBV2
CDR3 protein: CASTIAINEQFF
CDR3 DNA: TGTGCCAGCACCATAGCGATCAATGAGCAGTTCTTC

D gene: TRBD1
J gene: TRBJ2-7
clone size: NA
V gene: TRBV5-1
CDR3 protein: CASSHFPGQGNSEQYF
CDR3 DNA: TGCGCCAGCAGCCATTTTCCGGGACAGGGTAATAGCGAGCAGTACTTC

D gene: NA
J gene: TRBJ1-6
clone size: few
V gene: TRBV5-4
CDR3 protein: CASQRRVAGNSPLHF
CDR3 DNA: TGTGCCAGCCAACGTCGGGTCGCCGGTAATTCACCCCTCCACTTT

D gene: NA
J gene: TRBJ1-2
clone size: NA
V gene: TRBV5-4
CDR3 protein: CASSVDGDYGYTF
CDR3 DNA: TGTGCCAGCAGCGTGGACGGTGACTATGGCTACACCTTC

D gene: NA
J gene: TRBJ2-3
clone size: NA
V gene: TRBV4-3
CDR3 protein: CASSQEGGTGGSTDTQYF
CDR3 DNA: TGCGCCAGCAGCCAAGAAGGGGGAACGGGGGGTTCTACAGATACGCAGTATTTT

D gene: TRBD1
J gene: TRBJ1-2
clone size: few
V gene: TRBV9
CDR3 protein: CASSVKETGVYGYTF
CDR3 DNA: TGTGCCAGCAGCGTAAAAGAGACAGGGGTCTATGGCTACACCTTC

D gene: TRBD1
J gene: TRBJ1-6
clone size: many
V gene: TRBV11-2
CDR3 protein: CASSISGTGSNSPLHF
CDR3 DNA: TGTGCCAGCAGCATATCCGGGACAGGGTCTAATTCACCCCTCCACTTT

D gene: TRBD1
J gene: TRBJ2-1
clone size: NA
V gene: TRBV15
CDR3 protein: CATSRPHVRTGGLGAYNEQFF
CDR3 DNA: TGTGCCACCAGCAGACCCCACGTTCGGACAGGGGGACTCGGCGCCTACAATGAGCAGTTCTTC

D gene: NA
J gene: TRBJ1-5
clone size: NA
V gene: TRBV6-5
CDR3 protein: CASSYQGSNQPQHF
CDR3 DNA: TGTGCCAGCAGTTACCAGGGTAGCAATCAGCCCCAGCATTTT

D gene: TRBD1
J gene: TRBJ1-5
clone size: NA
V gene: TRBV2
CDR3 protein: CASRGQGENQPQHF
CDR3 DNA: TGTGCCAGCAGGGGACAGGGTGAAAATCAGCCCCAGCATTTT

D gene: NA
J gene: TRBJ1-4
clone size: once
V gene: TRBV27
CDR3 protein: CASSSGTPATNEKLFF
CDR3 DNA: TGTGCCAGCAGTTCCGGGACACCTGCAACTAATGAAAAACTGTTTTTT